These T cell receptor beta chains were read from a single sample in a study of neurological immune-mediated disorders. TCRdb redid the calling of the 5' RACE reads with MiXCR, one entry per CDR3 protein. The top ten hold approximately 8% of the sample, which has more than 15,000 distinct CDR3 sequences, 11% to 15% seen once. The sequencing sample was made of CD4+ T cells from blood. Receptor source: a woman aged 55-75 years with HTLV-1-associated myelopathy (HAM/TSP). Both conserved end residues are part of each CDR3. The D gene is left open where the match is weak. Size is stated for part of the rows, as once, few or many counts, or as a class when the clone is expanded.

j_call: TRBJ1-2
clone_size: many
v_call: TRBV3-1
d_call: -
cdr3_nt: TGTGCCAGCAGCCAAGATGTAGGGGGTCGTGGCTACACCTTC
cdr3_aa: CASSQDVGGRGYTF

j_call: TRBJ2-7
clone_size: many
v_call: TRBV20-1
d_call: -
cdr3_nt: TGCAGTGCTAGAGACTACCGGGACACCCTCGGGGAGCAGTACTTC
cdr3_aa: CSARDYRDTLGEQYF

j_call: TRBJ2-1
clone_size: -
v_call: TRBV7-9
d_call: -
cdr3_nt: TGTGCCAGCAGCTTAGTCGGGGGTGAGCAGTTCTTC
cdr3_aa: CASSLVGGEQFF

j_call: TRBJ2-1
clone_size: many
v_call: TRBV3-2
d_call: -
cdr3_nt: TGTGCCAGCAGCCAAGGGGCCGGGACAGGGGGTTACAATGAGCAGTTCTTC
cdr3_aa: CASSQGAGTGGYNEQFF

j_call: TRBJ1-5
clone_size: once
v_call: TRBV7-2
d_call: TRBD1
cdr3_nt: TGTGCCAGCAGCCCAGGGACAGGGGCAGGAGGGCCCCAGCATTTT
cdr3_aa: CASSPGTGAGGPQHF

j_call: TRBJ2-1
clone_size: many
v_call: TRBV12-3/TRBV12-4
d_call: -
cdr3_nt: TGTGCCAGCAGTTTAGGGGGACTGCCTTACAATGAGCAGTTCTTC
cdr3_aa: CASSLGGLPYNEQFF

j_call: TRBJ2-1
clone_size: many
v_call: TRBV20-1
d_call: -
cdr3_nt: TGCAGTGCTAGGACCCCCCTGTACAATGAGCAGTTCTTC
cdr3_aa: CSARTPLYNEQFF

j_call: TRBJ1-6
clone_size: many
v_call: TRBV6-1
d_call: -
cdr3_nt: TGTGCCAGCTTGTACAGCCCGAGCTCCTATAATTCACCCCTCCACTTT
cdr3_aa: CASLYSPSSYNSPLHF

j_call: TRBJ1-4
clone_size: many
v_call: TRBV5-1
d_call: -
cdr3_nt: TGCGCCAGCAGCCTCGGGAGTTCGACTAATGAAAAACTGTTTTTT
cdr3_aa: CASSLGSSTNEKLFF

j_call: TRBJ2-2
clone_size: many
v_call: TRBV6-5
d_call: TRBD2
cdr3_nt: TGTGCCAGCACTCTCGGACTAGACGTCGCCGGGGAGCTGTTTTTT
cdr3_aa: CASTLGLDVAGELFF

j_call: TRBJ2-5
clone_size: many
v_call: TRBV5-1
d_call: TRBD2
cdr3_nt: TGCGCCAGCGAGACCGGGACTAGCGGGAGTGGGGAGACCCAGTACTTC
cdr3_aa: CASETGTSGSGETQYF

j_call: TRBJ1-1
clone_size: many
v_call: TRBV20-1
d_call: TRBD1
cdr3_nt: TGCAGTGCTAGAATGCCCTCTGGACAGGGGTCTCCCACTGAAGCTTTCTTT
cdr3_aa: CSARMPSGQGSPTEAFF

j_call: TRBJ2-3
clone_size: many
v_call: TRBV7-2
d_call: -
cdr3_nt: TGTGCCAGCAGCTTAGAGGGCAGGGGGGCAGATACGCAGTATTTT
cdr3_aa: CASSLEGRGADTQYF

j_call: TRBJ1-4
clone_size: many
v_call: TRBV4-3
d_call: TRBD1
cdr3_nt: TGCGCCAGCAGCCAAGGAGCCTCGCGGACAGGGAATGAAAAACTGTTTTTT
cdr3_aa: CASSQGASRTGNEKLFF

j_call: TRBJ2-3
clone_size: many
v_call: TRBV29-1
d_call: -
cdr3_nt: TGCAGCGTTGAAGATCCGCGGCATGGAGATACGCAGTATTTT
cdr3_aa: CSVEDPRHGDTQYF

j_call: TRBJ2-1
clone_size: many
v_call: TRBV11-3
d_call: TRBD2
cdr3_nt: TGTGCCAGCAGCTTAGATGGGACTAGCGGGGTACAGGGTCCTTACAATGAGCAGTTCTTC
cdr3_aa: CASSLDGTSGVQGPYNEQFF

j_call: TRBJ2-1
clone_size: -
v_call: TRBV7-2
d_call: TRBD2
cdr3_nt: TGTGCCAGCAGCTTAGTTGGGACTAGCGGGACCGTTACCTCTCGGAATGAGCAGTTCTTC
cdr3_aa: CASSLVGTSGTVTSRNEQFF

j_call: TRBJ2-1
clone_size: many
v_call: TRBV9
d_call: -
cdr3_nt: TGTGCCAGCAGCGTAACGGGCCAGGTGGTCGGCGAGCAGTTCTTC
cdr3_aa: CASSVTGQVVGEQFF

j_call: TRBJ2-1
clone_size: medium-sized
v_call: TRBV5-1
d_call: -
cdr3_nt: TGCGCCAGCAGCTTGGTAAGAAATGAGCAGTTCTTC
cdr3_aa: CASSLVRNEQFF

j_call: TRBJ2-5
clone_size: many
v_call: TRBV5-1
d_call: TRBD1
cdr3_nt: TGCGCCAGCAGCTTGGCCACAGGGGGCGCGGGACAGGGGACCCAGTACTTC
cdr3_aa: CASSLATGGAGQGTQYF

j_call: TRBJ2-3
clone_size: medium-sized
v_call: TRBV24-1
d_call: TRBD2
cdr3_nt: TGTGCCACCAGTGAACTAGCGTCTAGCACAGATACGCAGTATTTT
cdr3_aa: CATSELASSTDTQYF

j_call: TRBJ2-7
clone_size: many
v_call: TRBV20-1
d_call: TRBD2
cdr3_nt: TGCAGTGCTCTAGCGGGGAGGACCTACGAGCAGTACTTC
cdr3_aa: CSALAGRTYEQYF

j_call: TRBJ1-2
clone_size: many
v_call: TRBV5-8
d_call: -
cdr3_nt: TGTGCCAGCAGCTACCGACAGGCCCTTGGTGGCTACACCTTC
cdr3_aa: CASSYRQALGGYTF

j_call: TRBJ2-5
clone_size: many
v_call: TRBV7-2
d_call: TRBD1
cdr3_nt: TGTGCCAGCAGCTTAAACAGGGGGCAGCAAGAGACCCAGTACTTC
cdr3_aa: CASSLNRGQQETQYF

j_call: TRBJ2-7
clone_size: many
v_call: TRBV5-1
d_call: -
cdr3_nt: TGCGCCAGCAGCCGAGAAGGATCCTGGGTCATCTACGAGCAGTACTTC
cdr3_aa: CASSREGSWVIYEQYF

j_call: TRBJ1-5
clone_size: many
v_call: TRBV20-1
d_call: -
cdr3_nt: TGCAGTGCTGGAGGGAAGGGCAATCAGCCCCAGCATTTT
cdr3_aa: CSAGGKGNQPQHF

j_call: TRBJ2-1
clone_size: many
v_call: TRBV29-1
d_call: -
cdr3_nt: TGCAGCGTTGTGGACGGGATCAATGAGCAGTTCTTC
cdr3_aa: CSVVDGINEQFF

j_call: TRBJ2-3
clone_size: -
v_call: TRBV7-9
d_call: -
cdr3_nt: TGTGCCAGCAGCTTATACAGCACAGATACGCAGTATTTT
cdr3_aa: CASSLYSTDTQYF

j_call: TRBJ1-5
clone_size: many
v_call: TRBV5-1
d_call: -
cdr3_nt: TGCGCCAGCAGCTTGGGGGGGAATGGCAATCAGCCCCAGCATTTT
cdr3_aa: CASSLGGNGNQPQHF

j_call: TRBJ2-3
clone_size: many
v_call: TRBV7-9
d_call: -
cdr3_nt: TGTGCCAGCAGCCTCGGAGAGCGGGGCACAGATACGCAGTATTTT
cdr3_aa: CASSLGERGTDTQYF

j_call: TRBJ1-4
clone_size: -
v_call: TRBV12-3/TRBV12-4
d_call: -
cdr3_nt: TGTGCCAGCAGCCGGCCCCCCTTAGAGGAAAAACTGTTTTTT
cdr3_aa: CASSRPPLEEKLFF